The 8 T cell receptor beta chains reported below all come from one sample, sequenced in a study of shared clonotypes between healthy human individuals. Only in-frame clones appear in the TCRdb table, and some are missing; sequencing was by immunoSEQ multiplex PCR. The sample includes about 2.1 million clones, roughly 91% of them seen just once. CD45RO-negative, CCR7-positively selected cells formed the naive CD8 fraction, excluding terminally differentiated effector memory CD45RA+ cells. Sequencing was performed on naive CD8+ T cells from PBMCs. The receptors stem from a man between 18 and 35 years old in good health. Some clones in this sample may be carry-over from other donors' samples.

The rearrangement joins TRBV7-2 to TRBJ2-5, with D perhaps TRBD1 or TRBD2 (5 bases each). The V and J ends lost 4 bases and 5 bases respectively, with 17 bases between them. CDR3 size: 15 residues. Germline V lookup: CDR1 SGHTA, CDR2 FQGNSA. The CDR3 is CASSSDRGRRETQYF. The CDR3, as DNA: TGTGCCAGCAGCTCGGACCGGGGCCGAAGGGAGACCCAGTACTTC.

This clone was observed a single time. One end of the junction fails to match germline, which may point to a read error. The chain recombines TRBV5-1 with TRBJ1-1; no definite D call. Germline V lookup: CDR1 SGHRS, CDR2 YFSETQ. The CDR3 has 15 residues. The CDR3 DNA follows: TGCGCCAGCAGCTTGCTTTACCTAAGGAACGCTGAAGCTTTCTTT. As protein: CASSLLYLRNAEAFF.

CDR3 loop: CSVEVLYGRDTNYGYTF. In DNA form, the CDR3 reads TGCAGCGTTGAAGTTTTGTACGGAAGAGATACTAACTATGGCTACACCTTC. V and J are TRBV29-1 and TRBJ1-2; no definite D call. Germline values: CDR1 SQVTM, CDR2 ANQGSEA. V was cut by 1 base and J by 0 bases, with 18 bases left in between. CDR3 length: 17 residues.

In its sample, this clone was seen a few times. Distinct nucleotide sequences in the sample also encode this CDR3. This chain joins TRBV29-1 and TRBJ2-5; D unresolved. Trimming shortened V by 0 bases and J by 5 bases, and 10 bases separated the two germline ends. CDR1 is SQVTM, CDR2 ANQGSEA, per germline. CDR3 size: 13 residues. The CDR3 DNA reads TGCAGCGTTGAAGAAGGGCTGCAGGAGACCCAGTACTTC. It is translated as CSVEEGLQETQYF.

This clone was found a few times. J is TRBJ1-1 and V is TRBV21-1; the table's D gene call, TRBD1, was not cross checked with the DNA. TRBV21-1 is termed a pseudogene. The CDR3 loop spans 13 amino acids. CDR3 sequence reads: CASSSIPGQIAFF. In nucleotides, the CDR3 is TGTGCCAGCAGCTCCATCCCGGGACAGATCGCTTTCTTT.

In its sample, this clone was seen once. The genes are TRBV10-3 and TRBJ2-1; unclear D gene. Per the germline V gene, CDR1 is ENHRY and CDR2 is SYGVKD. This CDR3 has 14 residues. The ends were cut back, 8 bases at V and 4 bases at J, with 15 bases in the middle. Written as DNA, the CDR3 is TGTGCCATCGAGAGATCGTTAGTGTACAATGAGCAGTTCTTC. Its protein is CAIERSLVYNEQFF.

This sequence joins TRBV29-1 and TRBJ2-1; D might be TRBD1 (5 bases). The V and J ends lost 4 bases and 2 bases respectively, with 15 bases between them. CDR3 length: 15 amino acids. The germline gives CDR1 SQVTM, CDR2 ANQGSEA. The CDR3 DNA sequence: TGCAGCGTTGGAGTGGGGCGCATAACCTACAATGAGCAGTTCTTC. Translation gives CSVGVGRITYNEQFF.

The V and J genes are TRBV5-1 and TRBJ2-7; 8 positions match TRBD1. The CDR3 is 13 residues long. Germline CDR1 and CDR2: SGHRS and YFSETQ. With V trimmed by 4 bases and J by 2 bases, 2 bases remained unmatched. The DNA for the CDR3 is TGCGCCAGCAGCGGGGACAGGACCTACGAGCAGTACTTC. It is translated as CASSGDRTYEQYF.